These 11 T cell receptor beta chains originate from one sample sequenced in a study of cytomegalovirus exposure and HLA in healthy donors (dated by TCRdb to 2015 to 2018). Library construction relied on the immunoSEQ multiplex PCR assay. For the multiplex PCR, a mixture combining 60 forward primers for TCR Vbeta segments and 13 reverse primers for TCR Jbeta segments was used. TCRdb mirrors the immuneACCESS table, restricted to in-frame sequences. Some clones are absent from its copies; in checked studies, under half trace to an unresolved V gene, and the reason for the others is unknown. The sample yields some 250,000 clones; more than 75% were counted once. The biggest ten clones account for 4.5% to 6% of the sample. The specimen was PBMCs. The receptors come from a woman aged 40 to 50 in good health and CMV-seropositive.

The chain is built from TRBV7-2 and TRBJ1-1, with 9 bases fitting TRBD1. V lost 4 bases to trimming and J lost 7 bases; unmatched junction nucleotides: 13. Germline V gene sequence: CDR1 SGHTA, CDR2 FQGNSA. This CDR3 is 16 amino acids long. The CDR3 here is CASSSDTGGADNEAFF. CDR3 nucleotides: TGTGCCAGCAGCTCCGATACAGGGGGCGCAGATAATGAAGCTTTCTTT.

Here the CDR3 DNA reads TGTGCCAGCAGTGAAGTGTCGGGTTCGGGGGAGACCCAGTACTTC. This translates into CASSEVSGSGETQYF. The chain is built from TRBV6-1 and TRBJ2-5, with D possibly being TRBD2 (5 bases). V gave up 1 base and J gave up 5 bases, with 14 bases separating them. Germline lookup yields CDR1 MNHNS and CDR2 SASEGT. The CDR3 has 15 residues.

The V call is TRBV7-8, the J call TRBJ2-1; the D gene is possibly TRBD1 (6 bases). V lost 1 base and J 8 bases, leaving 15 bases between the germline ends. In germline, CDR1 is SGHVS, CDR2 FQNEAQ. The length of the CDR3 is 15 residues. In DNA form, the CDR3 reads TGTGCCAGCAGCTTAGGGGCTGGGGGCTCCCATGAGCAGTTCTTC. It yields the protein CASSLGAGGSHEQFF.

The rearrangement links TRBV7-2 to TRBJ1-2, with 8 bases identical to TRBD1. The germline V gene encodes CDR1 SGHTA and CDR2 FQGNSA. This CDR3 comprises 14 residues. Germline trimming cut 1 base from V and 7 bases from J; bases unmatched to any gene: 5. The CDR3, as DNA: TGTGCCAGCAGCTTAGACCGACAGGGGACTGGCTACACCTTC. It is translated as CASSLDRQGTGYTF.

The chain carries TRBV2 and TRBJ1-3, with TRBD1 as a possible D gene (5 bases). V gave up 6 bases and J gave up 5 bases, with 20 bases separating them. Looked up from germline, CDR1 is SNHLY and CDR2 is FYNNEI. The CDR3 covers 16 residues. CDR3 residues: CASSQASTGARNTIYF. In DNA, the CDR3 is TGTGCCAGCAGCCAGGCCTCAACAGGAGCGAGAAACACCATATATTTT.

This chain connects TRBV30 to TRBJ2-1; 8 nucleotides agree with TRBD2. Germline lookup yields CDR1 GTSNPN and CDR2 SVGIG (reference sequence). The CDR3 is made up of 15 amino acids. The ends lost 1 base at V and 6 bases at J; junction bases unmatched: 8. CDR3 amino acids: CAWSARGGRSNEQFF. In DNA, the CDR3 is TGTGCCTGGAGTGCCCGGGGGGGGCGATCCAATGAGCAGTTCTTC.

The gene calls are TRBV5-1 and TRBJ2-1, with 9 bases fitting TRBD1. CDR1 and CDR2 from the germline V gene are SGHRS and YFSETQ. The CDR3 runs to 15 residues. Trimming at V came to 5 bases and at J to 7 bases, leaving 10 bases not matched to a gene. The CDR3 sequence is CASRRTGVNENEQFF. CDR3 DNA: TGCGCCAGCAGAAGGACAGGGGTGAACGAGAATGAGCAGTTCTTC.

This chain uses TRBV5-1 with TRBJ1-2; possible D gene TRBD1, 6 bases. CDR1 SGHRS and CDR2 YFSETQ come from the germline V gene. The ends were cut back, 5 bases at V and 0 bases at J, with 14 bases in the middle. CDR3 length: 15 amino acids. CDR3 nucleotides: TGCGCCAGCAGGTTACGACAGGCCACTAACTATGGCTACACCTTC. Translating gives CASRLRQATNYGYTF. Together with reference TRBV5-1 and TRBJ1-2, the CDR3 gives the full variable domain: KAGVTQTPRYLIKTRGQQVTLSCSPISGHRSVSWYQQTPGQGLQFLFEYFSETQRNKGNFPGRFSGRQFSNSRSEMNVSTLELGDSALYLCASRLRQATNYGYTFGSGTRLTVV.

The V gene is TRBV7-2, the J gene TRBJ2-5, with 7 positions matching TRBD1. V lost 1 base to trimming and J lost 2 bases; unmatched junction nucleotides: 10. This CDR3 is built from 17 residues. The germline gives CDR1 SGHTA, CDR2 FQGNSA. CDR3: CASSLGTGQPSQETQYF. The CDR3 bases are TGTGCCAGCAGCTTAGGTACGGGACAGCCCTCTCAAGAGACCCAGTACTTC. Filled out from reference TRBV7-2 and TRBJ2-5, the complete variable domain reads GAGVSQSPSNKVTEKGKDVELRCDPISGHTALYWYRQSLGQGLEFLIYFQGNSAPDKSGLPSDRFSAERTGGSVSTLTIQRTQQEDSAVYLCASSLGTGQPSQETQYFGPGTRLLVL.

CDR3 loop: CASSLGGPEAFF. CDR3 DNA sequence: TGTGCCAGCAGCCTAGGGGGGCCTGAAGCTTTCTTT. The J gene is TRBJ1-1, the V gene TRBV7-9, with D possibly TRBD1 on 6 matching bases. V dropped 5 bases and J dropped 6 bases, with 10 bases sitting between them. Germline V lookup: CDR1 SEHNR, CDR2 FQNEAQ (reference sequence). This CDR3 comprises 12 residues.

V usage is TRBV9 and J usage is TRBJ1-1; a weak D match, TRBD1 (6 bases). The CDR3 totals 16 residues. V lost 3 bases, J lost 2 bases, and 17 bases lay in between. Per germline, CDR1 SGDLS and CDR2 YYNGEE. The DNA for the CDR3 is TGTGCCAGCAGCGGCGCAACAGGGAAAGGTAACACTGAAGCTTTCTTT. Translated, it gives CASSGATGKGNTEAFF.